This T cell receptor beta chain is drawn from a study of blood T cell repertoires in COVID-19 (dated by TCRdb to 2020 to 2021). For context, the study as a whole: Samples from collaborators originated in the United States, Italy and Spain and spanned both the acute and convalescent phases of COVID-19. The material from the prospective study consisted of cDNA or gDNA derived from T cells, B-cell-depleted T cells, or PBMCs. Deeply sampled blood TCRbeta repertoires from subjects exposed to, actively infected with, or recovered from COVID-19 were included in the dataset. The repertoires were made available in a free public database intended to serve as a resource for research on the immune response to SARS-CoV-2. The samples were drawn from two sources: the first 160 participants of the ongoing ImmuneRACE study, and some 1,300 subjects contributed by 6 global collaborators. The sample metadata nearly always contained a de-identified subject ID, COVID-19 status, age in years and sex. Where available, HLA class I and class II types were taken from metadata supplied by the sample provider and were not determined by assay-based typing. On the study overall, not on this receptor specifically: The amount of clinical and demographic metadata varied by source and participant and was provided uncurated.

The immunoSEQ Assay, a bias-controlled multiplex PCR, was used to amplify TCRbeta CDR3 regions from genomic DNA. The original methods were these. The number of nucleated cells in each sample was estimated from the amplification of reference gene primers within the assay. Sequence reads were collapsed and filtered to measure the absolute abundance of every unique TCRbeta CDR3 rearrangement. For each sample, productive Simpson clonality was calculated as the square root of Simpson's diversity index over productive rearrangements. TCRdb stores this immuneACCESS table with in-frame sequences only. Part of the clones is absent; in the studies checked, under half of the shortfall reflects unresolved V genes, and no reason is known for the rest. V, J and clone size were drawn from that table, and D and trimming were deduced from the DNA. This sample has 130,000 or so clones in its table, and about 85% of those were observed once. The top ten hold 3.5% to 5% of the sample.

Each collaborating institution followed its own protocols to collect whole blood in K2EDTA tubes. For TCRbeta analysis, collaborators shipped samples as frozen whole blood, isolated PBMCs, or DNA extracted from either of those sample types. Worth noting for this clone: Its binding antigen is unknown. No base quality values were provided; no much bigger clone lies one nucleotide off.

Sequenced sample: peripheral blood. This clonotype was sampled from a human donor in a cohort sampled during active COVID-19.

The sequenced DNA: TGTGCCAGTAGTATAGATCGGCAGGGGGCGGTCGGGGAGCTGTTTTTT. This codes for CASSIDRQGAVGELFF. The chain couples TRBV19 to TRBJ2-2, with TRBD1 identical over 8 junction bases. The CDR3, from cysteine to phenylalanine, totals 16 residues. Solely the CDR3 DNA is kept, with 48 bases framed from the first base. From a lookup of the germline V gene (reference sequence), CDR1 and CDR2 are LNHDA and SQIVND. At the junction V is shortened by 0 bases and J by 7 bases; bases outside the gene matches: 7.